A selection of T cell receptor beta chains follows, all from one sample in a study of regulatory T cells. Method: immunoSEQ multiplex PCR; TCRdb's copy keeps in-frame clones and lacks some. The sample holds some 21,000 clones, approximately 93% seen once. Sequenced sample: CD8+ T cells sorted from blood. The receptors come from a child aged 2 to 10 with CD3G deficiency. The CDR3 runs from the conserved cysteine through the conserved F or W. Fields, in order: clone size, V gene, D gene, J gene, CDR3 protein, CDR3 DNA. A D gene is named only where the DNA matches it firmly. Clone size is given for some rows only: seen once, a few or many times, or a class if the clone is expanded.

size: NA
V: TRBV27
D: NA
J: TRBJ2-1
CDR3: CASSLSRRSEQFF
DNA: TGTGCCAGCAGTTTATCTCGGAGGAGTGAGCAGTTCTTC

size: NA
V: TRBV28
D: NA
J: TRBJ2-1
CDR3: CASSLARSPYNEQFF
DNA: TGTGCCAGCAGTTTGGCTAGGAGCCCCTACAATGAGCAGTTCTTC

size: few
V: TRBV10-2
D: TRBD2
J: TRBJ2-7
CDR3: CASREGLAGPYEQYF
DNA: TGCGCCAGCAGGGAGGGACTAGCGGGACCTTACGAGCAGTACTTC

size: NA
V: TRBV7-9
D: NA
J: TRBJ2-7
CDR3: CASSPSGPSYEQYF
DNA: TGTGCCAGCAGCCCATCGGGACCTTCCTACGAGCAGTACTTC

size: NA
V: TRBV13
D: NA
J: TRBJ2-1
CDR3: CASSHGDSSYNEQFF
DNA: TGTGCCAGCAGCCATGGGGACTCCTCCTACAATGAGCAGTTCTTC

size: NA
V: TRBV6-1
D: NA
J: TRBJ2-7
CDR3: CASSEALFVGGIYEQYF
DNA: TGTGCCAGCAGTGAAGCGCTTTTTGTGGGCGGGATCTACGAGCAGTACTTC

size: NA
V: TRBV6-1
D: TRBD1
J: TRBJ2-3
CDR3: CASSEPWTGQDTQYF
DNA: TGTGCCAGCAGTGAACCCTGGACAGGGCAAGATACGCAGTATTTT

size: NA
V: TRBV7-8
D: TRBD2
J: TRBJ2-1
CDR3: CASSSASGLNEQFF
DNA: TGTGCCAGCAGCTCCGCCTCGGGACTAAATGAGCAGTTCTTC

size: NA
V: TRBV28
D: NA
J: TRBJ2-1
CDR3: CASSLLEGSYNEQFF
DNA: TGTGCCAGCAGTTTATTAGAGGGATCCTACAATGAGCAGTTCTTC

size: NA
V: TRBV28
D: NA
J: TRBJ2-7
CDR3: CASSSNRDKSSYEQYF
DNA: TGTGCCAGCTCGTCCAACCGGGACAAAAGCTCCTACGAGCAGTACTTC

size: NA
V: TRBV6-5
D: NA
J: TRBJ1-5
CDR3: CASSYLGYNQPQHF
DNA: TGTGCCAGCAGTTACTTGGGGTACAATCAGCCCCAGCATTTT

size: NA
V: TRBV28
D: NA
J: TRBJ1-4
CDR3: CASSPTTVTNEKLFF
DNA: TGTGCCAGCAGTCCGACGACAGTGACTAATGAAAAACTGTTTTTT

size: NA
V: TRBV5-1
D: NA
J: TRBJ2-1
CDR3: CASSSADLNNEQFF
DNA: TGCGCCAGCAGCTCGGCGGACTTAAACAATGAGCAGTTCTTC

size: NA
V: TRBV19
D: NA
J: TRBJ2-3
CDR3: CASGTSSTDTQYF
DNA: TGTGCCAGCGGGACTTCTAGCACAGATACGCAGTATTTT

size: NA
V: TRBV27
D: NA
J: TRBJ2-5
CDR3: CASSPIDSQETQYF
DNA: TGTGCCAGCAGCCCCATTGACAGTCAAGAGACCCAGTACTTC

size: once
V: TRBV6-1
D: TRBD1
J: TRBJ1-1
CDR3: CASSEQGGGTEAFF
DNA: TGTGCCAGCAGTGAACAGGGGGGGGGCACTGAAGCTTTCTTT

size: NA
V: TRBV6-1
D: TRBD1
J: TRBJ2-7
CDR3: CASSVLTGGTYEQYF
DNA: TGTGCCAGCAGCGTGCTGACAGGGGGCACCTACGAGCAGTACTTC

size: NA
V: TRBV19
D: TRBD1
J: TRBJ1-3
CDR3: CASSETATGEEVGSSGNTIYF
DNA: TGTGCCAGTAGCGAAACCGCGACAGGGGAGGAAGTCGGAAGCTCTGGAAACACCATATATTTT

size: NA
V: TRBV28
D: TRBD2
J: TRBJ2-7
CDR3: CASSSFLAGEAMKIGYEQYF
DNA: TGTGCCAGCAGTTCTTTTTTAGCGGGAGAAGCTATGAAGATTGGCTACGAGCAGTACTTC

size: NA
V: TRBV27
D: NA
J: TRBJ1-6
CDR3: CASSFSYNSPLHF
DNA: TGTGCCAGCAGTTTCTCCTATAATTCACCCCTCCACTTT

size: NA
V: TRBV6-6
D: NA
J: TRBJ1-1
CDR3: CASSYFGDSEAFF
DNA: TGTGCCAGCAGTTACTTCGGGGACTCTGAAGCTTTCTTT

size: NA
V: TRBV4-1
D: NA
J: TRBJ2-2
CDR3: CASSQDRWGNTGELFF
DNA: TGCGCCAGCAGCCAAGATCGGTGGGGGAACACCGGGGAGCTGTTTTTT

size: NA
V: TRBV19
D: NA
J: TRBJ2-1
CDR3: CASSTRPYNEQFF
DNA: TGTGCCAGTAGTACTCGACCCTACAATGAGCAGTTCTTC

size: NA
V: TRBV10-3
D: NA
J: TRBJ2-7
CDR3: CAISESGDYEQYF
DNA: TGTGCCATCAGTGAGTCAGGGGACTACGAGCAGTACTTC

size: NA
V: TRBV19
D: NA
J: TRBJ2-7
CDR3: CASSIGAGYEQYF
DNA: TGTGCCAGTAGTATAGGCGCCGGCTACGAGCAGTACTTC

size: few
V: TRBV5-1
D: NA
J: TRBJ1-1
CDR3: CASSWGENTEAFF
DNA: TGCGCCAGCAGCTGGGGGGAGAACACTGAAGCTTTCTTT

size: NA
V: TRBV30
D: NA
J: TRBJ1-1
CDR3: CAWSPTSGAEAFF
DNA: TGTGCCTGGAGCCCTACATCAGGCGCTGAAGCTTTCTTT

size: NA
V: TRBV6-1
D: NA
J: TRBJ2-1
CDR3: CASSEENTGTYEQFF
DNA: TGTGCCAGCAGTGAGGAGAACACAGGGACCTATGAGCAGTTCTTC

size: NA
V: TRBV28
D: NA
J: TRBJ2-7
CDR3: CASQPGLSYEQYF
DNA: TGTGCCAGCCAGCCGGGACTCTCCTACGAGCAGTACTTC

size: NA
V: TRBV28
D: TRBD2
J: TRBJ2-3
CDR3: CASSARGGRADTQYF
DNA: TGTGCCAGCAGTGCACGGGGGGGGCGGGCAGATACGCAGTATTTT

size: NA
V: TRBV5-1
D: TRBD1
J: TRBJ1-3
CDR3: CASSPGDSQGNTIYF
DNA: TGCGCCAGCAGCCCGGGGGACAGTCAGGGAAACACCATATATTTT

size: NA
V: TRBV6-6
D: NA
J: TRBJ2-6
CDR3: CASSRGPGANVLTF
DNA: TGTGCCAGCAGCCGGGGGCCTGGGGCCAACGTCCTGACTTTC

size: NA
V: TRBV28
D: NA
J: TRBJ2-4
CDR3: CASSSILTLQGLAKNIQYF
DNA: TGTGCCAGCAGTTCTATACTAACACTACAGGGCTTAGCCAAAAACATTCAGTACTTC

size: NA
V: TRBV27
D: NA
J: TRBJ1-1
CDR3: CASSLGQHTEAFF
DNA: TGTGCCAGCAGTTTGGGGCAACACACTGAAGCTTTCTTT

size: NA
V: TRBV28
D: NA
J: TRBJ1-1
CDR3: CASSLFGRKAEAFF
DNA: TGTGCCAGCAGTTTATTCGGGCGAAAGGCTGAAGCTTTCTTT

size: once
V: TRBV6-1
D: NA
J: TRBJ2-7
CDR3: CASRELALPMNEQYF
DNA: TGTGCCAGCAGGGAACTGGCACTGCCTATGAACGAGCAGTACTTC

size: NA
V: TRBV11-3
D: NA
J: TRBJ2-7
CDR3: CASSDGVSYEQYF
DNA: TGTGCCAGCAGCGACGGGGTCTCCTACGAGCAGTACTTC

size: NA
V: TRBV27
D: NA
J: TRBJ1-6
CDR3: CASSTFHNSPLHF
DNA: TGTGCCAGCAGCACCTTCCATAATTCACCCCTCCACTTT

size: NA
V: TRBV27
D: NA
J: TRBJ1-6
CDR3: CASTLGVPNSPLHF
DNA: TGTGCCAGCACCCTTGGGGTCCCAAATTCACCCCTCCACTTT

size: NA
V: TRBV5-1
D: NA
J: TRBJ2-1
CDR3: CASSLAGPVNEQFF
DNA: TGCGCCAGCAGCTTGGCAGGCCCGGTGAATGAGCAGTTCTTC

size: NA
V: TRBV6-6
D: TRBD2
J: TRBJ2-2
CDR3: CASRNGLAVTGELFF
DNA: TGTGCCAGCAGGAACGGACTAGCGGTAACCGGGGAGCTGTTTTTT